One sample yielded the 14 T cell receptor beta chains listed below, sequenced in a study of cytomegalovirus exposure and HLA in healthy donors. PCR amplification relied on 60 Vbeta primers (plus 13 Jbeta primers). Assay: immunoSEQ multiplex PCR; the TCRdb copy retains only in-frame clones and omits some. The data contain fewer than 250,000 clones, more than 80% of them singletons. Sequenced material: PBMCs. The receptors come from a man aged 25-40 years in good health and CMV-seronegative.

The genes are TRBV2 and TRBJ1-6, with D perhaps TRBD1 (5 bases). Germline loops: CDR1 SNHLY, CDR2 FYNNEI. The length of the CDR3 is 17 residues. Trimming took 3 bases from V and 2 from J, leaving 14 bases between them. DNA for the CDR3: TGTGCCAGCAGTGATGGGGCAGGGATCACCTATAATTCACCCCTCCACTTT. Translated, it gives CASSDGAGITYNSPLHF.

The chain couples TRBV5-1 to TRBJ2-2; 7 bases line up with TRBD2. The junction had 4 bases not matched to a gene; V was cut back by 6 bases and J by 5 bases. Germline CDR1 is SGHRS and CDR2 is YFSETQ. CDR3 size: 13 residues. CDR3 nucleotides: TGCGCCAGCAACGGGGGAGGGACCGGGGAGCTGTTTTTT. Protein sequence: CASNGGGTGELFF.

The rearrangement links TRBV4-1 to TRBJ2-1, with 8 bases identical to TRBD1. CDR1 and CDR2 (germline): MGHRA, YSYEKL. CDR3 length: 16 amino acids. V was clipped by 4 bases and J by 2 bases; unmatched bases: 7. The CDR3 spells CASSLTGTGAYNEQFF. In DNA form, the CDR3 reads TGCGCCAGCAGCCTCACCGGGACAGGAGCCTACAATGAGCAGTTCTTC.

The genes are TRBV19 and TRBJ2-3; D is unclear. Germline CDR1 LNHDA, CDR2 SQIVND (reference sequence). The CDR3 totals 13 residues. Trimming took off 6 bases at V and 4 bases at J, with 11 bases between the two ends. The CDR3 DNA is TGTGCCAGTAGCCATGGCGGTTCAGATACGCAGTATTTT. As protein: CASSHGGSDTQYF.

This chain joins TRBV2 and TRBJ2-1; 7 nucleotides agree with TRBD1. The CDR3 has 13 amino acids. Germline V gives CDR1 SNHLY, CDR2 FYNNEI. J was trimmed by 2 bases and V by 7 bases; bases with no gene match: 2. The CDR3 loop reads CASKGGAYNEQFF. For the CDR3, the DNA is TGTGCCAGCAAAGGGGGCGCCTACAATGAGCAGTTCTTC.

This clone showed up just a few times. The V call is TRBV28, the J call TRBJ2-5; possibly TRBD1 for D (6 bases). V lost 1 base and J lost 2, with 8 bases in between. Germline V CDR1 and CDR2: MDHEN, SYDVKM. The CDR3 is made up of 14 amino acids. DNA of the CDR3: TGTGCCAGCAGTTTATTTGGACAGCAAGAGACCCAGTACTTC. This gives the protein CASSLFGQQETQYF.

The rearrangement uses TRBV6-5 and TRBJ1-2; 8 bases match TRBD1. This CDR3 region has 14 residues. V was clipped by 5 bases and J by 8 bases; unmatched bases: 10. Germline CDR1 and CDR2: MNHEY and SVGAGI. The CDR3: CASSTDRGVGGYTF. The CDR3 region has the DNA TGTGCCAGCAGTACAGACAGGGGTGTGGGAGGCTACACCTTC.

The V gene is TRBV2, the J gene TRBJ1-3; D unclear. Germline values: CDR1 SNHLY, CDR2 FYNNEI. Trimming took 6 bases from V and 4 from J, leaving 4 bases between them. The CDR3 totals 11 residues. The CDR3 protein is CASRAGNTIYF. CDR3 nucleotides: TGTGCCAGCAGGGCCGGAAACACCATATATTTT.

The rearrangement joins TRBV2 to TRBJ2-2; no clear D gene. Trimming shortened V by 4 bases and J by 0 bases, and 6 bases separated the two germline ends. The CDR3 totals 14 residues. The V gene's germline CDR1 is SNHLY and CDR2 FYNNEI. CDR3 residues: CASSGASNTGELFF. The CDR3 nucleotides are TGTGCCAGCAGTGGGGCGTCGAACACCGGGGAGCTGTTTTTT.

This clone came up once. The chain has TRBV28 and TRBJ2-1; TRBD2 agrees at 12 bases. The length of the CDR3 is 14 residues. The V gene's germline CDR1 is MDHEN and CDR2 SYDVKM. The ends lost 7 bases at V and 4 bases at J; junction bases unmatched: 2. Written as DNA, the CDR3 is TGTGCCAGCAACCTAGCGGGGGGGTACAATGAGCAGTTCTTC. It encodes CASNLAGGYNEQFF.

The chain employs TRBV9 and TRBJ2-2; 11 positions match TRBD2. Germline V CDR1 and CDR2: SGDLS, YYNGEE. V shed 2 bases and J 5 bases; nucleotides not matched to a gene: 8. The CDR3 spans 17 residues. The CDR3 region is CASSVHSGGAQTGELFF. CDR3 bases: TGTGCCAGCAGCGTCCATAGCGGGGGGGCCCAAACCGGGGAGCTGTTTTTT. Supplemented by reference TRBV9 and TRBJ2-2, the full variable domain reads DSGVTQTPKHLITATGQRVTLRCSPRSGDLSVYWYQQSLDQGLQFLIQYYNGEERAKGNILERFSAQQFPDLHSELNLSSLELGDSALYFCASSVHSGGAQTGELFFGEGSRLTVL.

As DNA, the CDR3 is TGTGCCATCAGTATTGACTTGGCAGATACGCAGTATTTT. As protein: CAISIDLADTQYF. The genes are TRBV10-3 and TRBJ2-3; D gene uncertain. The CDR3 runs to 13 residues. The germline V gene has CDR1 ENHRY and CDR2 SYGVKD. Deletions cut 5 bases from V and 4 bases from J, with 10 bases between.

This chain connects TRBV28 to TRBJ1-2; D unresolved. V was cut by 5 bases and J by 4 bases, with 14 bases left in between. This CDR3 has 14 residues. CDR1 and CDR2 from the germline V gene are MDHEN and SYDVKM. This CDR3 is CASSTATAIYGYTF. CDR3 nucleotide sequence: TGTGCCAGCAGTACGGCAACAGCAATCTATGGCTACACCTTC.

This chain joins TRBV28 and TRBJ2-3, with D tentatively TRBD2 (6 bases). The V gene's germline CDR1 is MDHEN and CDR2 SYDVKM. The CDR3 covers 13 residues. Trimming pared 2 bases from V and 4 bases from J, leaving 7 bases between. CDR3 in amino acids: CASSLTSPDTQYF. The DNA of the CDR3 is TGTGCCAGCAGTTTAACTAGCCCAGATACGCAGTATTTT. Using reference TRBV28 and TRBJ2-3 for the parts outside the CDR3, the full variable domain is DVKVTQSSRYLVKRTGEKVFLECVQDMDHENMFWYRQDPGLGLRLIYFSYDVKMKEKGDIPEGYSVSREKKERFSLILESASTNQTSMYLCASSLTSPDTQYFGPGTRLTVL.